These 5 T cell receptor beta chains originate from one sample sequenced in a study of T cells in tuberculosis. Time point specified: new active TB diagnosis, blood taken before or within 7 days of starting treatment. Libraries were prepared by immunoSEQ multiplex PCR; TCRdb keeps only in-frame clonotypes and omits some of them. The data contain about 38,000 clones, approximately 93% of them singletons. The sample in question was PBMCs, obtained at tuberculosis diagnosis. The receptors originated from an adult with tuberculosis.

The rearrangement joins TRBV4-1 to TRBJ1-1; 8 bases line up with TRBD1. This CDR3 comprises 15 residues. Germline V lookup: CDR1 MGHRA, CDR2 YSYEKL. Trimming removed 1 base from V and 3 bases from J; junction bases left unmatched: 4. The CDR3 DNA is TGCGCCAGCAGCCAAGGACAGGGGCTGGACACTGAAGCTTTCTTT. Translation gives CASSQGQGLDTEAFF.

A single count supports this clone. The V and J genes are TRBV29-1 and TRBJ2-7; D unresolved. Trimming removed 5 bases from V and 3 bases from J, with 8 bases in between. The CDR3 sequence is 11 residues long. Per the germline V gene, CDR1 is SQVTM and CDR2 is ANQGSEA. CDR3 DNA sequence: TGCAGCGTTACGGTTGGCTACGAGCAGTACTTC. It translates to CSVTVGYEQYF.

The chain carries TRBV6-5 and TRBJ1-6; the D gene is possibly TRBD1 (6 bases). CDR3 length equals 16 residues. The germline CDR1 and CDR2 sequences are MNHEY and SVGAGI. V was trimmed by 3 bases and J by 10 bases, leaving 19 bases between them. The CDR3: CASSYSTGGLESPLHF. In DNA form, the CDR3 reads TGTGCCAGCAGTTATTCGACAGGAGGATTAGAATCACCCCTCCACTTT.

The rearrangement joins TRBV11-3 to TRBJ2-2; TRBD1 matches 7 bases. From germline, CDR1 is SGHNT and CDR2 YENEEA. The CDR3 covers 18 residues. V was clipped by 1 base and J by 7 bases; unmatched bases: 15. CDR3 residues: CASSLVVIPAGGIGELFF. CDR3 coding DNA: TGTGCCAGCAGCTTAGTGGTAATCCCGGCAGGGGGAATCGGGGAGCTGTTTTTT.

This chain links TRBV15 with TRBJ1-1; tentative D call: TRBD1 (6 bases). V was trimmed by 5 bases and J by 5 bases, leaving 12 bases between them. The CDR3 contains 13 residues. Germline V gene sequence: CDR1 LNHNV, CDR2 YYDKDF (reference sequence). The CDR3 DNA sequence: TGTGCCACCAGCCTTTACAGGGTGACTGAAGCTTTCTTT. Translating gives CATSLYRVTEAFF.